Sequencing of this TCR beta chain was carried out in a study of T cells in Graves' hyperthyroidism and ophthalmopathy (dated by TCRdb to the late 2010s). For context, the study as a whole: Peripheral blood was sampled at the time of initial diagnosis, prior to any treatment. To identify TCR V-J signatures that set the groups apart, the researchers used a discovery cohort of 100 patients, made up of 43 with Graves' ophthalmopathy and about 60 with stable Graves' hyperthyroidism. In about 6 Graves' hyperthyroidism patients, the study also compared T-cell repertoires from thyroid tissue with T-cell repertoires from blood. Once sampling was done, hyperthyroidism patients were given methimazole at a starting dose of 30 mg daily, whereas ophthalmopathy patients were given high-dose intravenous methylprednisolone. The paper reports TCR Vbeta CDR3 sequencing of more than 120 peripheral blood samples: under 45 ophthalmopathy, about 75 hyperthyroidism and approximately 17 progressor patients. Prospective prediction of ophthalmopathy was tested in an independent validation cohort of 18 to 20 hyperthyroidism patients and 17 patients who later progressed to ophthalmopathy. The 100 or so discovery patients were divided at random into training and test sets in a 7:3 ratio.

Stable Graves' hyperthyroidism was defined as no progression to ophthalmopathy during 18 months of follow-up. Hyperthyroidism patients were newly diagnosed, with disease duration under 2 months, and aged 18 to 65 years. Any patient with an uncontrolled infection, another autoimmune disease, pregnancy or lactation was excluded. Diagnoses relied on clinical symptoms, serum thyroxine and TRAb, thyroid ultrasound and orbital computed tomography. PBMCs were isolated from about 9.2 ml of fresh peripheral blood by Ficoll-Paque density gradient centrifugation. Total RNA was extracted using Trizol reagent, and RNA quality was assessed on an Agilent 2100 Bioanalyzer. The paper as a whole reports these results and caveats: A model built on a 13 V-J signature distinguished ophthalmopathy from stable hyperthyroidism, reaching 87.88% sensitivity and 81.08% specificity in cross-validation and 80%/75% in testing. No statistical method was used to fix the sample size in advance, and group allocation was not hidden from the investigators. In validation, progression to ophthalmopathy was predicted by the model with more than 65% sensitivity and around 75% specificity, a median of approximately 6.5 months before onset. Most expanded thyroid clonotypes (frequency above 0.001) were also found in blood, which suggests that blood repertoires may mirror thyroid immune responses.

The CDR3 covers 16 residues, taking in both the cysteine and the phenylalanine. Only the CDR3 DNA is retained, 48 bases long and in frame from the first base. Trimming accounts for 5 bases at V and 4 bases at J, while the number of junction bases matched to no gene is 16. According to the germline V gene (reference sequence), CDR1 reads GTSNPN and CDR2 reads SVGIG. Ten or more counts support this clonotype. The target of this receptor is not known. Base qualities were left out, and no much larger clone turns up one base away. TCR beta CDR3 regions were amplified from RNA transcripts. A first-round RT-PCR of the TCR CDR3 used the HTBI primer set with the Qiagen OneStep RT-PCR kit. Libraries were constructed in a second round of multiplex PCR, after which size selection and purification were carried out. Sequencing of the libraries was done on an Illumina HiSeq2000 using paired-end 100 bp reads. Processing in the source paper ran as follows. SOAPnuke was used to process the raw data, with reads discarded if the reads contained adapters or uncalled bases, had a mean Phred below 15, or lacked an exact constant-primer or identifier match. High-quality paired reads were merged using COPE v1.2.5, and each unique nucleotide sequence was defined as a clonotype. MiTCR v1.1 was used to align clonotypes to the IMGT TRBV, TRBD and TRBJ reference segments. Only V-J combinations with frequency above 0.0001, covering 99% to 99.2% of repertoires, were analysed. A TCS score was defined as the ratio between F50 (clonal expansion) and ExV (chaos), using BLOSUM62-based TCRdist between CDR3 peptides within each V-J. Welch's t-statistics and random forest reduced around 550 V-J features to about 13, which were used in a naive Bayes classifier (R e1071). TCRdb reanalyzed the raw reads on its own, using fastp at Q25 for trimming and MiXCR for clone calling, and kept in-frame beta chains. Rows are combined by CDR3 protein, so each entry shows the most common genes and DNA. The V and J calls, along with clone size, are taken from TCRdb and not from the paper's own processing. The sample data list 400,000 to 550,000 distinct CDR3 sequences, and around 14% of these were observed just once. Together, the top ten hold less than 20% of the sample.

This clonotype originated in a woman between 18 and 29 years old with Graves' hyperthyroidism. The chain employs TRBV30 and TRBJ1-2, with 7 middle bases fitting TRBD1. Sequencing used blood. The CDR3 sequence is CAWAALDRASSYGYTF. The DNA sequence is TGTGCCTGGGCCGCCCTCGACAGGGCCTCTTCCTATGGCTACACCTTC.